The subject of this entry is one T cell receptor beta chain. The data derive from a study of blood T cell repertoires in COVID-19. Background on the study: Acute and convalescent COVID-19 samples came from the United States, Italy and Spain.

CDR3 length: 16 residues. Per the germline V gene, CDR1 is SQVTM and CDR2 is ANQGSEA. The V segment lost 0 bases and the J segment 2 bases; nucleotides outside the gene matches: 8. Using immunoSEQ multiplex PCR, the repertoire was profiled, and TCRdb retains in-frame clones only, with some absent. The sample includes 250,000 to 350,000 clones, over 75% of them seen just once. The sequenced sample was PBMCs or T cells enriched from blood (not recorded which). V and J are TRBV29-1 and TRBJ2-5; 8 bases align to TRBD2. The origin of this receptor is a woman in her 30s who had recovered from COVID-19. The CDR3 region has the DNA TGCAGCGTTGAAGATCAAAGCGGGGGTACACAAGAGACCCAGTACTTC. Its translation: CSVEDQSGGTQETQYF. The variable domain in full, with the rest retrieved from reference TRBV29-1 and TRBJ2-5, is SAVISQKPSRDICQRGTSLTIQCQVDSQVTMMFWYRQQPGQSLTLIATANQGSEATYESGFVIDKFPISRPNLTFSTLTVSNMSPEDSSIYLCSVEDQSGGTQETQYFGPGTRLLVL.